Listed below are T cell receptor beta chains from one sample, sequenced in a study of blood T cell repertoires in COVID-19. Generated by immunoSEQ multiplex PCR, the TCRdb table keeps only in-frame clones and is missing some. The table lists about 220,000 clones, roughly 88% of them singletons. The sample consisted of peripheral blood. These receptors were obtained from a man in his fifties with active or convalescent COVID-19. Each CDR3 is given with its conserved first and last residue. Fields, in order: J gene, clone size, V gene, D gene, CDR3 protein, CDR3 DNA. The D gene is left open where the match is weak. Only some rows state a clone size, as once, few, many or a class for expanded clones.

j_gene: TRBJ1-4; abundance: once; v_gene: TRBV6-1; d_gene: TRBD1; CDR3aa: CASSVNHGQGGNEKLFF; CDR3nt: TGTGCCAGCAGTGTAAACCACGGACAGGGGGGTAATGAAAAACTGTTTTTT
j_gene: TRBJ2-7; abundance: .; v_gene: TRBV7-9; d_gene: TRBD2; CDR3aa: CASSPVAGGPGEQYF; CDR3nt: TGTGCCAGCAGCCCCGTAGCGGGAGGGCCCGGGGAGCAGTACTTC
j_gene: TRBJ1-2; abundance: .; v_gene: TRBV11-2; d_gene: TRBD1; CDR3aa: CASSRLTQGANTF; CDR3nt: TGTGCCAGCAGCCGACTTACCCAGGGGGCGAACACCTTC
j_gene: TRBJ2-1; abundance: .; v_gene: TRBV11-3; d_gene: TRBD2; CDR3aa: CASSSTSGGLDEQFF; CDR3nt: TGTGCCAGCAGCTCGACTAGCGGGGGGTTGGATGAGCAGTTCTTC
j_gene: TRBJ1-2; abundance: .; v_gene: TRBV7-9; d_gene: .; CDR3aa: CASSSSPNYGYTF; CDR3nt: TGTGCCAGCAGCTCCTCCCCGAACTATGGCTACACCTTC
j_gene: TRBJ1-2; abundance: .; v_gene: TRBV21-1; d_gene: .; CDR3aa: CASSKLGWQGDYGYTF; CDR3nt: TGTGCCAGCAGCAAACTTGGGTGGCAGGGGGACTATGGCTACACCTTC
j_gene: TRBJ2-1; abundance: .; v_gene: TRBV21-1; d_gene: .; CDR3aa: CASSRYRGQNNEQFF; CDR3nt: TGTGCCAGCAGCAGGTACAGGGGGCAGAACAATGAGCAGTTCTTC
j_gene: TRBJ2-7; abundance: .; v_gene: TRBV4-3; d_gene: TRBD2; CDR3aa: CASSQAGLAGVYEQYF; CDR3nt: TGCGCCAGCAGCCAAGCAGGACTAGCGGGAGTCTACGAGCAGTACTTC
j_gene: TRBJ2-3; abundance: once; v_gene: TRBV7-3; d_gene: .; CDR3aa: CASSLGHPSTDTQYF; CDR3nt: TGTGCCAGCAGCTTGGGACACCCTAGCACAGATACGCAGTATTTT
j_gene: TRBJ1-6; abundance: .; v_gene: TRBV5-1; d_gene: .; CDR3aa: CASSLSPGEPSPLHF; CDR3nt: TGCGCCAGCAGCTTGTCCCCAGGGGAGCCTTCACCCCTCCACTTT
j_gene: TRBJ1-5; abundance: .; v_gene: TRBV21-1; d_gene: .; CDR3aa: CASSSYFRQDERGPQHF; CDR3nt: TGTGCCAGCAGCAGCTATTTCCGACAGGACGAGCGTGGGCCCCAGCATTTT
j_gene: TRBJ2-3; abundance: .; v_gene: TRBV3-1/TRBV3-2; d_gene: TRBD1; CDR3aa: CASSPRRRTGSADTQYF; CDR3nt: TGTGCCAGCAGCCCGCGCCGTAGGACAGGGAGCGCAGATACGCAGTATTTT
j_gene: TRBJ2-5; abundance: .; v_gene: TRBV6-6; d_gene: TRBD2; CDR3aa: CASSLGASGGETQYF; CDR3nt: TGTGCCAGCAGCCTAGGGGCTTCGGGAGGGGAGACCCAGTACTTC
j_gene: TRBJ1-6; abundance: once; v_gene: TRBV27; d_gene: TRBD1; CDR3aa: CASSLRGRGVSPLHF; CDR3nt: TGTGCCAGCAGTTTACGCGGCAGGGGGGTCTCACCCCTCCACTTT
j_gene: TRBJ2-1; abundance: .; v_gene: TRBV5-5; d_gene: TRBD1; CDR3aa: CASSSAPGQGFNEQFF; CDR3nt: TGTGCCAGCAGTTCAGCGCCGGGACAGGGGTTCAATGAGCAGTTCTTC
j_gene: TRBJ1-2; abundance: .; v_gene: TRBV10-2; d_gene: TRBD1; CDR3aa: CASSPTGSYGYTF; CDR3nt: TGCGCCAGCAGCCCGACAGGGTCCTATGGCTACACCTTC
j_gene: TRBJ2-3; abundance: .; v_gene: TRBV18; d_gene: .; CDR3aa: CASSPPGGTDTQYF; CDR3nt: TGTGCCAGCTCACCACCCGGGGGCACAGATACGCAGTATTTT
j_gene: TRBJ2-3; abundance: .; v_gene: TRBV12-3/TRBV12-4; d_gene: .; CDR3aa: CASSFGPDTQYF; CDR3nt: TGTGCCAGCAGTTTTGGGCCAGATACGCAGTATTTT
j_gene: TRBJ1-6; abundance: .; v_gene: TRBV5-6; d_gene: TRBD1; CDR3aa: CASSGGTELPLHF; CDR3nt: TGTGCCAGCAGCGGGGGGACAGAACTACCCCTCCACTTT
j_gene: TRBJ1-6; abundance: .; v_gene: TRBV10-2; d_gene: .; CDR3aa: CASKAAPGDSPLHF; CDR3nt: TGCGCCAGCAAAGCGGCCCCCGGAGATTCACCCCTCCACTTT
j_gene: TRBJ2-3; abundance: few; v_gene: TRBV7-9; d_gene: TRBD2; CDR3aa: CASSLLAGGRDTQYF; CDR3nt: TGTGCCAGCAGCTTACTAGCGGGGGGAAGAGATACGCAGTATTTT
j_gene: TRBJ1-2; abundance: .; v_gene: TRBV27; d_gene: .; CDR3aa: CASSHRGGGRVYGYTF; CDR3nt: TGTGCCAGCAGTCACCGGGGGGGAGGTAGGGTCTATGGCTACACCTTC
j_gene: TRBJ2-1; abundance: .; v_gene: TRBV15; d_gene: TRBD1; CDR3aa: CATSSELTGTVGANEQFF; CDR3nt: TGTGCCACCAGCAGTGAACTAACCGGGACAGTAGGGGCCAATGAGCAGTTCTTC
j_gene: TRBJ1-1; abundance: .; v_gene: TRBV7-9; d_gene: .; CDR3aa: CASSPGEGTEAFF; CDR3nt: TGTGCCAGCAGCCCCGGCGAGGGCACTGAAGCTTTCTTT
j_gene: TRBJ2-1; abundance: .; v_gene: TRBV9; d_gene: TRBD1; CDR3aa: CASSVAGQGVYNEQFF; CDR3nt: TGTGCCAGCAGCGTAGCCGGACAGGGGGTCTACAATGAGCAGTTCTTC
j_gene: TRBJ1-2; abundance: .; v_gene: TRBV4-1; d_gene: .; CDR3aa: CASSLGTANYGYTF; CDR3nt: TGCGCCAGCAGCCTGGGTACAGCTAACTATGGCTACACCTTC
j_gene: TRBJ1-4; abundance: .; v_gene: TRBV9; d_gene: .; CDR3aa: CASSVGGGTPNEKLFF; CDR3nt: TGTGCCAGCAGCGTAGGGGGAGGGACTCCTAATGAAAAACTGTTTTTT
j_gene: TRBJ2-6; abundance: few; v_gene: TRBV28; d_gene: TRBD1; CDR3aa: CASSYRGLTGANVLTF; CDR3nt: TGTGCCAGCAGTTACAGGGGGCTAACTGGGGCCAACGTCCTGACTTTC
j_gene: TRBJ1-4; abundance: .; v_gene: TRBV3-1/TRBV3-2; d_gene: .; CDR3aa: CASSQDFSGSNEKLFF; CDR3nt: TGTGCCAGCAGCCAAGATTTCTCGGGAAGTAATGAAAAACTGTTTTTT
j_gene: TRBJ1-1; abundance: once; v_gene: TRBV28; d_gene: .; CDR3aa: CATQDTEAFF; CDR3nt: TGTGCCACCCAGGACACTGAAGCTTTCTTT
j_gene: TRBJ2-4; abundance: few; v_gene: TRBV2; d_gene: .; CDR3aa: CASSDGGRGNIQYF; CDR3nt: TGTGCCAGCAGTGACGGGGGGCGGGGAAACATTCAGTACTTC
j_gene: TRBJ2-3; abundance: .; v_gene: TRBV3-1/TRBV3-2; d_gene: .; CDR3aa: CASSGTRGDTQYF; CDR3nt: TGTGCCAGCAGCGGGACTCGGGGAGATACGCAGTATTTT
j_gene: TRBJ2-3; abundance: .; v_gene: TRBV5-6; d_gene: TRBD2; CDR3aa: CASSREAAGVRDTQYF; CDR3nt: TGTGCCAGCAGCCGGGAAGCAGCGGGAGTTAGGGATACGCAGTATTTT
j_gene: TRBJ2-2; abundance: .; v_gene: TRBV4-3; d_gene: TRBD1; CDR3aa: CASSQAWTGGTGELFF; CDR3nt: TGCGCCAGCAGCCAGGCCTGGACAGGGGGGACCGGGGAGCTGTTTTTT
j_gene: TRBJ1-5; abundance: few; v_gene: TRBV3-1/TRBV3-2; d_gene: .; CDR3aa: CASSPRQGSNQPQHF; CDR3nt: TGTGCCAGCAGCCCCCGTCAGGGGAGCAATCAGCCCCAGCATTTT
j_gene: TRBJ2-2; abundance: few; v_gene: TRBV6-2/TRBV6-3; d_gene: TRBD2; CDR3aa: CASSYPRLAGGELFF; CDR3nt: TGTGCCAGCAGTTACCCCAGACTAGCGGGCGGGGAGCTGTTTTTT
j_gene: TRBJ2-2; abundance: once; v_gene: TRBV2; d_gene: TRBD1; CDR3aa: CASEDRMAANTGELFF; CDR3nt: TGTGCCAGCGAGGACAGGATGGCGGCGAACACCGGGGAGCTGTTTTTT
j_gene: TRBJ1-3; abundance: .; v_gene: TRBV6-6; d_gene: .; CDR3aa: CASFASTGNTIYF; CDR3nt: TGTGCCAGCTTTGCTAGCACGGGAAACACCATATATTTT
j_gene: TRBJ2-3; abundance: once; v_gene: TRBV27; d_gene: TRBD2; CDR3aa: CASSFIAGGSGDTQYF; CDR3nt: TGTGCCAGCAGTTTCATAGCGGGGGGTAGCGGGGATACGCAGTATTTT
j_gene: TRBJ2-2; abundance: .; v_gene: TRBV5-6; d_gene: .; CDR3aa: CASSLQRSGATGELFF; CDR3nt: TGTGCCAGCAGCTTGCAGCGGTCAGGGGCCACCGGGGAGCTGTTTTTT
j_gene: TRBJ2-7; abundance: once; v_gene: TRBV7-2; d_gene: TRBD2; CDR3aa: CASSFSSGSGYEQYF; CDR3nt: TGTGCCAGCAGCTTTAGTAGCGGGAGCGGGTACGAGCAGTACTTC
j_gene: TRBJ2-3; abundance: .; v_gene: TRBV7-2; d_gene: TRBD2; CDR3aa: CASSLGTSGRSGNTQYF; CDR3nt: TGTGCCAGCAGCCTGGGGACTAGCGGGAGATCGGGGAATACGCAGTATTTT
j_gene: TRBJ2-3; abundance: once; v_gene: TRBV2; d_gene: TRBD2; CDR3aa: CASSQDPRAGYTQYF; CDR3nt: TGTGCCAGCAGCCAAGACCCTCGAGCGGGATATACGCAGTATTTT
j_gene: TRBJ1-1; abundance: .; v_gene: TRBV4-1; d_gene: .; CDR3aa: CASSQDPTVLNTEAFF; CDR3nt: TGCGCCAGCAGCCAAGATCCGACAGTCCTGAACACTGAAGCTTTCTTT
j_gene: TRBJ2-3; abundance: .; v_gene: TRBV7-9; d_gene: .; CDR3aa: CASSPAPGLGTDTQYF; CDR3nt: TGTGCCAGCAGCCCTGCTCCGGGACTGGGCACAGATACGCAGTATTTT